Below are 18 T cell receptor beta chains sequenced from a single sample in a study of neurological immune-mediated disorders. TCRdb re-called the 5' RACE reads through MiXCR, storing one row per CDR3 protein. The table lists more than 50,000 distinct CDR3 sequences, about 4% of them singletons, with 1% to 1.5% in the top ten. The specimen sequenced was PBMCs. These receptors all stem from a man aged 25-45 years with multiple sclerosis.

This clonotype was detected many times. The rearrangement uses TRBV10-3 and TRBJ2-3; 15 bases fit TRBD2. The trim removed 10 bases at V and 5 bases at J, leaving 1 base unmatched. From germline, CDR1 is ENHRY and CDR2 SYGVKD. The CDR3 has 13 residues. The CDR3 loop reads CATGLAGGDTQYF. CDR3 DNA: TGTGCCACGGGACTAGCGGGGGGAGATACGCAGTATTTT.

There are many counts of this clonotype. The chain is built from TRBV12-3 or TRBV12-4 and TRBJ2-2, with TRBD1 matching 8 bases. Trimming removed 4 bases from V and 4 bases from J; junction bases left unmatched: 11. This CDR3 has 17 amino acids. CDR3 DNA: TGTGCCAGCAGTTGTGACAGGGGCGATTCGGGCACCGGGGAGCTGTTTTTT. Amino acid sequence: CASSCDRGDSGTGELFF.

This clonotype was counted between two and nine times. A much larger clone differs by one base, so this may be a read error. The J gene is TRBJ2-7, the V gene TRBV2, with TRBD1 matching 10 bases. Trimming removed 7 bases from V and 7 bases from J; junction bases left unmatched: 10. Germline-derived CDR1 and CDR2 are SNHLY and FYNNEI. The length of the CDR3 is 14 residues. The CDR3 DNA reads as TGTGCCAGCACCGCGGGACAGGGGAGACAAGAGCAGTACTTC. Amino acids: CASTAGQGRQEQYF.

This clonotype was picked up many times. The V call is TRBV7-2, the J call TRBJ2-5; 13 bases line up with TRBD2. This CDR3 region has 14 residues. Germline loops: CDR1 SGHTA, CDR2 FQGNSA. V lost 6 bases and J lost 4; bases outside the gene matches: 2. CDR3 sequence reads: CASRTSGGRETQYF. The CDR3 DNA follows: TGTGCCAGCAGGACTAGCGGGGGGAGAGAGACCCAGTACTTC. Using reference TRBV7-2 and TRBJ2-5 for the parts outside the CDR3, the full variable domain is GAGVSQSPSNKVTEKGKDVELRCDPISGHTALYWYRQSLGQGLEFLIYFQGNSAPDKSGLPSDRFSAERTGGSVSTLTIQRTQQEDSAVYLCASRTSGGRETQYFGPGTRLLVL.

On this clonotype itself: Given a much more abundant clone one base away, this may be a read error. This chain joins TRBV4-1 and TRBJ1-1; D is uncertain. V gave up 5 bases and J gave up 2 bases, with 6 bases separating them. This CDR3 comprises 12 residues. Germline values: CDR1 MGHRA, CDR2 YSYEKL. Written as DNA, the CDR3 is TGCGCCAGCAGCAAAGGAAACACTGAAGCTTTCTTT. It encodes CASSKGNTEAFF.

This clonotype was observed at least ten times. This chain joins TRBV5-8 and TRBJ2-5; D is uncertain. Per the germline V gene, CDR1 is SGHTS and CDR2 is YDEGEE. The CDR3 runs 15 residues. V gave up 0 bases and J gave up 1 base, with 10 bases separating them. This CDR3 is CASSLAYFSQETQYF. The CDR3 nucleotides read TGTGCCAGCAGCTTGGCCTATTTTAGCCAAGAGACCCAGTACTTC.

The chain joins TRBV5-5 to TRBJ1-5, with D hard to call. Germline CDR1 reads SGHKS; CDR2 reads YYEKEE (reference sequence). This CDR3 has 15 amino acids. The V gene lost 4 bases and the J gene lost 3 bases, with 14 bases spanning the gap. The CDR3 sequence: CASSPVVTDNQPQHF. CDR3 coding DNA: TGTGCCAGCAGCCCTGTAGTAACTGACAATCAGCCCCAGCATTTT. The full variable domain, in which reference TRBV5-5 and TRBJ1-5 provide the parts outside the CDR3, is DAGVTQSPTHLIKTRGQQVTLRCSPISGHKSVSWYQQVLGQGPQFIFQYYEKEERGRGNFPDRFSARQFPNYSSELNVNALLLGDSALYLCASSPVVTDNQPQHFGDGTRLSIL.

The sample holds many counts of this clonotype. The chain links TRBV20-1 to TRBJ2-5; D tentatively fits TRBD1 or TRBD2 (5 bases each). This CDR3 region has 17 residues. Germline CDR1 and CDR2: DFQATT and SNEGSKA (reference sequence). Trimming left V 1 base short and J 5 bases short, with 23 bases between. The CDR3 coding sequence is TGCAGTGCTAGAGTTCTTGGTGGTATGGGGACCCGGGAGACCCAGTACTTC. Encoded protein: CSARVLGGMGTRETQYF.

This clonotype has a count of ten or more. V gene TRBV11-2 combines with J gene TRBJ2-2; 8 bases are shared with TRBD2. Losses at the gene ends were 3 bases for V and 5 bases for J; bases not matched to a gene: 5. CDR1 SGHAT and CDR2 FQNNGV come from the germline V gene. The length of the CDR3 is 15 residues. The CDR3 sequence is CASSFMGLETGELFF. The CDR3 nucleotides read TGTGCCAGCAGCTTTATGGGACTAGAGACCGGGGAGCTGTTTTTT.

Many counts were recorded for this clonotype. This sequence joins TRBV6-5 and TRBJ2-1, with 11 bases that match TRBD1. There are 15 residues in the CDR3. After removal of 6 bases from V and 4 bases from J, the junction contained 5 bases not matched to a gene. Looked up from germline, CDR1 is MNHEY and CDR2 is SVGAGI. The CDR3 DNA reads as TGTGCCAGCAGCCGAGGACAGGGGGCGTACAATGAGCAGTTCTTC. It encodes CASSRGQGAYNEQFF.

The chain carries TRBV29-1 and TRBJ1-3; unclear D gene. The CDR3 is 13 residues long. V gave up 5 bases and J gave up 2 bases, with 10 bases separating them. Germline assignment: CDR1 SQVTM and CDR2 ANQGSEA. The CDR3 reads CSVRESAGNTIYF. The CDR3 DNA reads as TGCAGCGTTAGGGAGTCTGCTGGAAACACCATATATTTT.

Ten or more counts support this clonotype. The chain joins TRBV7-2 to TRBJ2-3; a possible D gene is TRBD2 (6 bases). The germline gives CDR1 SGHTA, CDR2 FQGNSA. The CDR3 is made up of 16 amino acids. Trimming removed 6 bases from V and 0 bases from J, with 16 bases in between. In nucleotides, the CDR3 is TGTGCCAGCAGACTTCATAGCGGAGCTAGCACAGATACGCAGTATTTT. The encoded protein is CASRLHSGASTDTQYF.

This clonotype was recorded at least ten times. V usage is TRBV14 and J usage is TRBJ2-7; 8 bases align to TRBD1. The CDR3 runs 13 residues. Germline-derived CDR1 and CDR2 are SGHDN and FVKESK. V shed 3 bases, J shed 7 bases, and the junction held 5 bases outside the gene matches. The CDR3 coding sequence is TGTGCCAGCAGCCACAGGGGGCGTTGGGAGCAGTACTTC. The encoded protein is CASSHRGRWEQYF.

Ten or more counts support this clonotype. V gene TRBV5-1 combines with J gene TRBJ2-1; the D is unclear. The CDR3 spans 14 residues. Germline CDR1 SGHRS, CDR2 YFSETQ. The germline V and J ends were trimmed by 1 base and 6 bases, with 11 bases remaining between them. The CDR3 bases are TGCGCCAGCAGCTTGATAACAGCTACCAATGAGCAGTTCTTC. It yields the protein CASSLITATNEQFF. Together with reference TRBV5-1 and TRBJ2-1, the CDR3 gives the full variable domain: KAGVTQTPRYLIKTRGQQVTLSCSPISGHRSVSWYQQTPGQGLQFLFEYFSETQRNKGNFPGRFSGRQFSNSRSEMNVSTLELGDSALYLCASSLITATNEQFFGPGTRLTVL.

This clonotype was seen ten or more times. This sequence joins TRBV5-1 and TRBJ1-2; 9 nucleotides align to TRBD1. The CDR3 length is 14 residues. The V gene's germline CDR1 is SGHRS and CDR2 YFSETQ. The junction had 5 bases not matched to a gene; V was cut back by 4 bases and J by 4 bases. The CDR3 protein is CASSPDRGVYGYTF. Written as DNA, the CDR3 is TGCGCCAGCAGCCCGGACAGGGGAGTCTATGGCTACACCTTC.

This clonotype occurred many times. This sequence joins TRBV7-3 and TRBJ1-1; D possibly corresponds to TRBD1 (5 bases). The V gene lost 4 bases and the J gene lost 0 bases, with 12 bases spanning the gap. In germline, CDR1 is SGHTA, CDR2 FQGTGA. The CDR3 is 15 amino acids. CDR3 protein: CASSSLGGLNTEAFF. The CDR3 nucleotides are TGTGCCAGCAGCTCCCTCGGGGGTTTGAACACTGAAGCTTTCTTT.

This clonotype was observed at least ten times. The V and J genes are TRBV20-1 and TRBJ1-3, with D uncertain. The CDR3 totals 12 residues. Germline values: CDR1 DFQATT, CDR2 SNEGSKA (reference sequence). Trimming removed 2 bases from V and 4 bases from J, with 6 bases in between. The CDR3 reads CSARPGGNTIYF. Written as DNA, the CDR3 is TGCAGTGCTAGACCGGGAGGAAACACCATATATTTT.

This clonotype was counted at least ten times. V and J are TRBV15 and TRBJ2-2; D is unclear. The germline CDR1 and CDR2 sequences are LNHNV and YYDKDF (reference sequence). V was trimmed by 0 bases and J by 3 bases, leaving 17 bases between them. The CDR3 totals 18 residues. As DNA, the CDR3 is TGTGCCACCAGCAGAGATTACCCCCTAGAAAGGGACACCGGGGAGCTGTTTTTT. Translation gives CATSRDYPLERDTGELFF.